These T cell receptor beta chains were read from a single sample in a study of T cell changes during pregnancy in multiple sclerosis. The data were produced by immunoSEQ multiplex PCR, yet TCRdb's version contains in-frame clones alone and is incomplete. The repertoire holds around 30,000 clones, with about nine tenths as singletons. The material sequenced was CD8+ T cells from peripheral blood mononuclear cells, taken in the second trimester of pregnancy. The receptors stem from a female donor with multiple sclerosis, enrolled in a pregnancy study. Both conserved end residues are part of each CDR3. A D gene is named only where the DNA matches it firmly. The size of a clone is reported for some rows only, either as once, few or many, or as a class for expanded clones.

v_gene: TRBV7-9
abundance: NA
d_gene: NA
j_gene: TRBJ2-3
CDR3nt: TGTGCCAGCAGCTCGGAGGCCCTAGATACGCAGTATTTT
CDR3aa: CASSSEALDTQYF

v_gene: TRBV2
abundance: NA
d_gene: TRBD2
j_gene: TRBJ2-7
CDR3nt: TGTGCCAGCAGTGAACTAGCGGCTTACGAGCAGTACTTC
CDR3aa: CASSELAAYEQYF

v_gene: TRBV27
abundance: NA
d_gene: NA
j_gene: TRBJ1-2
CDR3nt: TGTGCCAGCAGTCCATCCTCAGGGGTTGTTAACTATGGCTACACCTTC
CDR3aa: CASSPSSGVVNYGYTF

v_gene: TRBV5-1
abundance: NA
d_gene: NA
j_gene: TRBJ1-2
CDR3nt: TGCGCCAGCAGCATACGTAGCAGTGGCTACACCTTC
CDR3aa: CASSIRSSGYTF

v_gene: TRBV30
abundance: NA
d_gene: NA
j_gene: TRBJ2-1
CDR3nt: TGTGCCTGGAGGGAGGGCGTTGAGCAGTTCTTC
CDR3aa: CAWREGVEQFF

v_gene: TRBV30
abundance: NA
d_gene: NA
j_gene: TRBJ1-6
CDR3nt: TGTGCCTGCCCCGGGACAACGAGCTCCTATAATTCACCCCTCCACTTT
CDR3aa: CACPGTTSSYNSPLHF

v_gene: TRBV4-3
abundance: NA
d_gene: NA
j_gene: TRBJ2-1
CDR3nt: TGCGCCAGCAGCCAAGATTCCGGGGGAGCTTACAATGAGCAGTTCTTC
CDR3aa: CASSQDSGGAYNEQFF

v_gene: TRBV19
abundance: once
d_gene: TRBD1
j_gene: TRBJ1-1
CDR3nt: TGTGCCAGTAGCACCACAGGGGTCACTGAAGCTTTCTTT
CDR3aa: CASSTTGVTEAFF

v_gene: TRBV10-2
abundance: NA
d_gene: NA
j_gene: TRBJ2-5
CDR3nt: TGCGCCAGCAAGTTTCCAGGACATTTTGAGACCCAGTACTTC
CDR3aa: CASKFPGHFETQYF

v_gene: TRBV19
abundance: few
d_gene: NA
j_gene: TRBJ2-7
CDR3nt: TGTGCCAGTAAAGGGCTAGCAAACAACGAGCAGTACTTC
CDR3aa: CASKGLANNEQYF

v_gene: TRBV4-1
abundance: NA
d_gene: TRBD2
j_gene: TRBJ2-3
CDR3nt: TGCGCCAGCAGCCAAGCGGGGCTAGCGGGAGGCACAGATACGCAGTATTTT
CDR3aa: CASSQAGLAGGTDTQYF

v_gene: TRBV7-8
abundance: NA
d_gene: NA
j_gene: TRBJ2-7
CDR3nt: TGTGCCAGCAGCCCTCCTAGCTACTACGAGCAGTACTTC
CDR3aa: CASSPPSYYEQYF

v_gene: TRBV7-9
abundance: NA
d_gene: NA
j_gene: TRBJ2-1
CDR3nt: TGTGCCAGCAGCTTAGGTGCGGTCGGGGAGCAGTTCTTC
CDR3aa: CASSLGAVGEQFF

v_gene: TRBV9
abundance: NA
d_gene: NA
j_gene: TRBJ2-7
CDR3nt: TGTGCCAGCAGCGTAGGAGAGGAAACATACGAGCAGTACTTC
CDR3aa: CASSVGEETYEQYF

v_gene: TRBV28
abundance: NA
d_gene: NA
j_gene: TRBJ2-1
CDR3nt: TGTGCCAGCACCACAGAGGGGGGGGCCTACAATGAGCAGTTCTTC
CDR3aa: CASTTEGGAYNEQFF

v_gene: TRBV7-9
abundance: NA
d_gene: NA
j_gene: TRBJ2-1
CDR3nt: TGTGCCAGCAGTGGGGCGTTGAGGCTAGCGACCTACAATGAGCAGTTCTTC
CDR3aa: CASSGALRLATYNEQFF

v_gene: TRBV7-9
abundance: NA
d_gene: NA
j_gene: TRBJ1-1
CDR3nt: TGTGCCAGCAGCGCAAAGACTGGGGAAGCTTTCTTT
CDR3aa: CASSAKTGEAFF

v_gene: TRBV28
abundance: NA
d_gene: NA
j_gene: TRBJ2-5
CDR3nt: TGTGCCAGCAGTTTAGGTGGGAGCCTCCAAGAGACCCAGTACTTC
CDR3aa: CASSLGGSLQETQYF

v_gene: TRBV4-2
abundance: NA
d_gene: TRBD1
j_gene: TRBJ1-1
CDR3nt: TGTGCCAGCAGCCAGGCTCAGCCGGGGACAGGGGTGACGGAGGACACTGAAGCTTTCTTT
CDR3aa: CASSQAQPGTGVTEDTEAFF

v_gene: TRBV7-6
abundance: NA
d_gene: TRBD1
j_gene: TRBJ1-1
CDR3nt: TGTGCCAGCAGCTACCCCGGGACAGGGGACCCTGAAGCTTTCTTT
CDR3aa: CASSYPGTGDPEAFF

v_gene: TRBV27
abundance: NA
d_gene: NA
j_gene: TRBJ2-1
CDR3nt: TGTGCCAGCAGGTTATCACCGGGGAGCTCCTACAATGAGCAGTTCTTC
CDR3aa: CASRLSPGSSYNEQFF

v_gene: TRBV7-9
abundance: medium-sized
d_gene: TRBD2
j_gene: TRBJ2-3
CDR3nt: TGTGCCAGCAGCACTTTAGCGGGAGCGGTAGATACGCAGTATTTT
CDR3aa: CASSTLAGAVDTQYF

v_gene: TRBV6-1
abundance: NA
d_gene: TRBD2
j_gene: TRBJ2-7
CDR3nt: TGTGCCAGCACTCACGGGAGGCCCCCCTACGAGCAGTACTTC
CDR3aa: CASTHGRPPYEQYF

v_gene: TRBV7-9
abundance: NA
d_gene: NA
j_gene: TRBJ1-4
CDR3nt: TGTGCCAGCAGCTTGGAGGACAGCGTTAATGAAAAACTGTTTTTT
CDR3aa: CASSLEDSVNEKLFF

v_gene: TRBV29-1
abundance: NA
d_gene: TRBD2
j_gene: TRBJ2-7
CDR3nt: TGCAGCGTTGGCGGGAGGGCCGTTTACGAGCAGTACTTC
CDR3aa: CSVGGRAVYEQYF

v_gene: TRBV5-4
abundance: NA
d_gene: NA
j_gene: TRBJ2-2
CDR3nt: TGTGCCAGCAGTCCTTCCCGCCGAGACAGACCCACCGGGGAGCTGTTTTTT
CDR3aa: CASSPSRRDRPTGELFF

v_gene: TRBV7-9
abundance: NA
d_gene: NA
j_gene: TRBJ2-1
CDR3nt: TGTGCCGGCGGGGAGGAGGCCTACAATGAGCAGTTCTTC
CDR3aa: CAGGEEAYNEQFF

v_gene: TRBV4-1
abundance: NA
d_gene: NA
j_gene: TRBJ1-5
CDR3nt: TGCGCCAGCAGCTCCCGAGGGACACCTACCAATCAGCCCCAGCATTTT
CDR3aa: CASSSRGTPTNQPQHF

v_gene: TRBV15
abundance: NA
d_gene: TRBD1
j_gene: TRBJ2-7
CDR3nt: TGTGCCACCAGCAGCTACAGGGGGCTTCGCCCTAGCTCCTACGAGCAGTACTTC
CDR3aa: CATSSYRGLRPSSYEQYF

v_gene: TRBV19
abundance: NA
d_gene: TRBD1
j_gene: TRBJ1-4
CDR3nt: TGTGCCAGTAGTATGACAGGGGGAGCAACTAATGAAAAACTGTTTTTT
CDR3aa: CASSMTGGATNEKLFF

v_gene: TRBV5-4
abundance: NA
d_gene: NA
j_gene: TRBJ2-1
CDR3nt: TGTGCCAGCAGCTTGGAACCCCGAAGGGGCAATGAGCAGTTCTTC
CDR3aa: CASSLEPRRGNEQFF

v_gene: TRBV4-2
abundance: NA
d_gene: TRBD1
j_gene: TRBJ2-7
CDR3nt: TGTGCCAGCAGCCAAGATTCAGGCGACAGGGCCTACGAGCAGTACTTC
CDR3aa: CASSQDSGDRAYEQYF

v_gene: TRBV27
abundance: NA
d_gene: NA
j_gene: TRBJ2-3
CDR3nt: TGTGCCAGCAGTTCCGACTGGGAGCCCTCGAGTACGCAGTATTTT
CDR3aa: CASSSDWEPSSTQYF

v_gene: TRBV7-6
abundance: NA
d_gene: TRBD2
j_gene: TRBJ2-7
CDR3nt: TGTGCCAGCGGCGCGGGAGAATACTACGAGCAGTACTTC
CDR3aa: CASGAGEYYEQYF

v_gene: TRBV6-5
abundance: NA
d_gene: TRBD1
j_gene: TRBJ1-5
CDR3nt: TGTGCCAGCAGTCCCTCGGACAGGGATGATCAGCCCCAGCATTTT
CDR3aa: CASSPSDRDDQPQHF

v_gene: TRBV5-6
abundance: NA
d_gene: NA
j_gene: TRBJ1-1
CDR3nt: TGTGCCAGCAGCTTGCGTTACACTGAAGCTTTCTTT
CDR3aa: CASSLRYTEAFF

v_gene: TRBV9
abundance: NA
d_gene: NA
j_gene: TRBJ2-7
CDR3nt: TGTGCCAGCAGCGCCGGAGTAGACGGCTCCTACGAGCAGTACTTC
CDR3aa: CASSAGVDGSYEQYF

v_gene: TRBV5-1
abundance: once
d_gene: NA
j_gene: TRBJ2-7
CDR3nt: TGCGCCAGCAGCTTGGATGGGGCAGGCTACGAGCAGTACTTC
CDR3aa: CASSLDGAGYEQYF

v_gene: TRBV14
abundance: NA
d_gene: NA
j_gene: TRBJ2-1
CDR3nt: TGTGCCAGCAGCCCCTTTGGGGGGTCATATGAGCAGTTCTTC
CDR3aa: CASSPFGGSYEQFF

v_gene: TRBV7-9
abundance: NA
d_gene: NA
j_gene: TRBJ2-3
CDR3nt: TGTGCCAGCAGCTTTCTCCTAGCGACTAGTGGGGATACGCAGTATTTT
CDR3aa: CASSFLLATSGDTQYF

v_gene: TRBV28
abundance: NA
d_gene: NA
j_gene: TRBJ1-1
CDR3nt: TGTGCCAGCAGTGTATCAGAGTTTCCGGGACACTTGAACACTGAAGCTTTCTTT
CDR3aa: CASSVSEFPGHLNTEAFF

v_gene: TRBV28
abundance: NA
d_gene: TRBD1
j_gene: TRBJ1-1
CDR3nt: TGTGCCAGCAGTTTATTTGCGACAGGGCTCCCACAGGCTTTCTTT
CDR3aa: CASSLFATGLPQAFF

v_gene: TRBV27
abundance: NA
d_gene: NA
j_gene: TRBJ2-3
CDR3nt: TGTGCCAGCAGTTTATCGTCAGGATACACAGATACGCAGTATTTT
CDR3aa: CASSLSSGYTDTQYF

v_gene: TRBV7-9
abundance: NA
d_gene: TRBD2
j_gene: TRBJ2-7
CDR3nt: TGTGCCAGCAGCTCTGAGCGGGAAACCTCCTACGAGCAGTACTTC
CDR3aa: CASSSERETSYEQYF

v_gene: TRBV28
abundance: NA
d_gene: TRBD2
j_gene: TRBJ2-7
CDR3nt: TGTGCCAGCAGTTTGCGGCTAGCGGGAGTCGAGCAGTACTTC
CDR3aa: CASSLRLAGVEQYF

v_gene: TRBV5-1
abundance: few
d_gene: NA
j_gene: TRBJ2-2
CDR3nt: TGCGCCAGCAGCCAGAACACCGGGGAGCTGTTTTTT
CDR3aa: CASSQNTGELFF

v_gene: TRBV5-1
abundance: NA
d_gene: TRBD1
j_gene: TRBJ2-1
CDR3nt: TGCGCCAGCAGCCTGGACAGGGGACCCAAACTCAGCTCCTACAATGAGCAGTTCTTC
CDR3aa: CASSLDRGPKLSSYNEQFF

v_gene: TRBV4-1
abundance: NA
d_gene: NA
j_gene: TRBJ2-7
CDR3nt: TGCGCCAGCAGCCCGGACAAGAGCTCCTACGAGCAGTACTTC
CDR3aa: CASSPDKSSYEQYF

v_gene: TRBV30
abundance: once
d_gene: TRBD2
j_gene: TRBJ2-1
CDR3nt: TGTGCCTGGGGGGGACTAGCGGACAATGAGCAGTTCTTC
CDR3aa: CAWGGLADNEQFF

v_gene: TRBV4-1
abundance: NA
d_gene: TRBD2
j_gene: TRBJ2-5
CDR3nt: TGCGCCAGCAGCCGAGCGGGGTACCAAGAGACCCAGTACTTC
CDR3aa: CASSRAGYQETQYF

v_gene: TRBV19
abundance: NA
d_gene: TRBD2
j_gene: TRBJ2-2
CDR3nt: TGTGCCAGTAGTTGGGCTAGCGGAAGCACCGGGGAGCTGTTTTTT
CDR3aa: CASSWASGSTGELFF

v_gene: TRBV27
abundance: NA
d_gene: TRBD1
j_gene: TRBJ1-3
CDR3nt: TGTGCCAGCAGTTTTGTCAGGGGGCATGGAAACACCATATATTTT
CDR3aa: CASSFVRGHGNTIYF

v_gene: TRBV6-1
abundance: NA
d_gene: TRBD1
j_gene: TRBJ2-7
CDR3nt: TGTGCCAGCAGCGACCGGGACAGCCCGTCCTACGAGCAGTACTTC
CDR3aa: CASSDRDSPSYEQYF

v_gene: TRBV28
abundance: NA
d_gene: TRBD1
j_gene: TRBJ1-2
CDR3nt: TGTGCCAGCAGTTTAGGGACAGCCCTAGCGGGCTATGGCTACACCTTC
CDR3aa: CASSLGTALAGYGYTF